The entry below describes one T cell receptor beta chain. This specimen comes from a study of cytomegalovirus exposure and HLA in healthy donors. About the research overall: There were several hundred genotyped donors. Of these, about 81% fell in the genetic ancestry cluster associated with self-reported Caucasian donors.

13 Jbeta primers and 60 Vbeta primers were used for the PCR. Some clones are missing from TCRdb's copy, which holds only in-frame ones; the method was immunoSEQ multiplex PCR. The sample lists 190,000 or so clones, about 80% occurring once. At collection, donors were nominally healthy, but unrecorded immune exposures were probable. The V end lost 4 bases, the J end lost 0 bases, and 17 bases lay between the germline ends. Per the germline V gene, CDR1 is MNHEY and CDR2 is SMNVEV (reference sequence). This CDR3 is 17 amino acids long. The sequencing input was PBMCs. The source is a woman in her 50s in good health and CMV-seropositive. The chain carries TRBV27 and TRBJ2-3, with a possible D match to TRBD1 (5 bases). Written as DNA, the CDR3 is TGTGCCAGCAGTTCGACATTGTTGGCAGGGAGCACAGATACGCAGTATTTT. Translation: CASSSTLLAGSTDTQYF.